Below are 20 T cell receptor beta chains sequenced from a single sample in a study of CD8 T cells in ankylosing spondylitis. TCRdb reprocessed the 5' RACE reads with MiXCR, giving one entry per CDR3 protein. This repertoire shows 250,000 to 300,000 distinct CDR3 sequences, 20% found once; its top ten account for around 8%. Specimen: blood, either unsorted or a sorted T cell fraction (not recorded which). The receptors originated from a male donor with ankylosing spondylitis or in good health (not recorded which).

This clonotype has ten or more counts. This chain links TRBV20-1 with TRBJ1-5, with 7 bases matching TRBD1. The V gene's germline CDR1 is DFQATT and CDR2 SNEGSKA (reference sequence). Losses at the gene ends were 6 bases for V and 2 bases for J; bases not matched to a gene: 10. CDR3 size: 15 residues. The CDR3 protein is CSARPNDRGNQPQHF. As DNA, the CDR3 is TGCAGTGCCCGCCCCAATGACAGGGGCAATCAGCCCCAGCATTTT.

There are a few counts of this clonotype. The CDR3 here is CASSPVGQAKNTEAFF. The CDR3 nucleotides read TGTGCCAGCAGCCCCGTGGGACAGGCGAAAAACACTGAAGCTTTCTTT. The rearrangement uses TRBV5-6 and TRBJ1-1, with TRBD1 identical over 8 bases. CDR3 length: 16 amino acids. Germline CDR1 SGHDT, CDR2 YYEEEE. V shed 4 bases, J shed 2 bases, and the junction held 10 bases outside the gene matches.

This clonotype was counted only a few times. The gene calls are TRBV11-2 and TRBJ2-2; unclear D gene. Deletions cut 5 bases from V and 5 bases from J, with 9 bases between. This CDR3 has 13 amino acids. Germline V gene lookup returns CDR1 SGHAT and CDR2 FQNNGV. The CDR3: CASSQRPTGELFF. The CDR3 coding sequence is TGTGCCAGCAGCCAACGGCCGACCGGGGAGCTGTTTTTT.

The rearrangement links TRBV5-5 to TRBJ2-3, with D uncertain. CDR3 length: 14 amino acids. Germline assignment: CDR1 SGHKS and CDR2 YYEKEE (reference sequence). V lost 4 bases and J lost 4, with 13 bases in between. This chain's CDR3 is CASSTPPGPDTQYF. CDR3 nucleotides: TGTGCCAGCAGCACCCCCCCAGGTCCAGATACGCAGTATTTT.

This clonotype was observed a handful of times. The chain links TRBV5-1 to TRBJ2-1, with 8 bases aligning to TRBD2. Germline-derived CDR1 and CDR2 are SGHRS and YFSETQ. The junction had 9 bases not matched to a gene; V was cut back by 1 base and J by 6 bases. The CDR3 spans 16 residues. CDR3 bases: TGCGCCAGCAGCTTGAGTCTGGCGGGAGGATTCAATGAGCAGTTCTTC. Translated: CASSLSLAGGFNEQFF.

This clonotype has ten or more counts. The CDR3 reads CSVELLAGGGTQYF. As DNA, the CDR3 is TGCAGCGTTGAACTGCTAGCTGGGGGGGGGACCCAGTACTTC. The chain employs TRBV29-1 and TRBJ2-5; 7 bases line up with TRBD2. The CDR3 totals 14 residues. Germline V gives CDR1 SQVTM, CDR2 ANQGSEA. V trimming: 2 bases; J trimming: 7 bases; junction bases outside the gene matches: 10.

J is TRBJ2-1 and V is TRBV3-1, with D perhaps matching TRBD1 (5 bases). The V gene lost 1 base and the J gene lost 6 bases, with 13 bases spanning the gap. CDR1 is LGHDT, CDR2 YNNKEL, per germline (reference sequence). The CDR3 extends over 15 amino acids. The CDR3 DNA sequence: TGTGCCAGCAGCCAAGGGCAGGGCCCTTTCAATGAGCAGTTCTTC. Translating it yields CASSQGQGPFNEQFF.

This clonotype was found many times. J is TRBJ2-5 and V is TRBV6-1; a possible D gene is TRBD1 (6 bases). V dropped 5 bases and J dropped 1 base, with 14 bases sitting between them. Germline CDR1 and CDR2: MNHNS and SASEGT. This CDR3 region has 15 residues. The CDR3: CASSLSRGPQETQYF. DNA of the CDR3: TGTGCCAGCAGTCTTAGCAGGGGACCCCAAGAGACCCAGTACTTC.

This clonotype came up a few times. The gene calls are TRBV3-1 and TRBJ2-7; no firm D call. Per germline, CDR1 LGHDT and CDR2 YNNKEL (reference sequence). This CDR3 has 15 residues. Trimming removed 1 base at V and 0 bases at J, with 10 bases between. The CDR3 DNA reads TGTGCCAGCAGCCAAGGGAACTGGGGCTCCTACGAGCAGTACGTC. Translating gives CASSQGNWGSYEQYV.

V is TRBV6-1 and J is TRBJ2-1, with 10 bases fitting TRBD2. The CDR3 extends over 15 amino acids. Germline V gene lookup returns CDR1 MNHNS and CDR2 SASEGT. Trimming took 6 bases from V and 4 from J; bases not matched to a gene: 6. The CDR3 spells CASSRSGGVYNEQFF. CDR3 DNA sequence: TGTGCCAGCAGCCGAAGCGGGGGGGTTTACAATGAGCAGTTCTTC.

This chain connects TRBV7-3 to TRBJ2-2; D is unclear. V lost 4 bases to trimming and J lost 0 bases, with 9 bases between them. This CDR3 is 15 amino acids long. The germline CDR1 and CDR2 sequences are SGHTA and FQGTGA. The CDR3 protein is CASSYGPANTGELFF. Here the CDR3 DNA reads TGTGCCAGCAGCTACGGGCCAGCGAACACCGGGGAGCTGTTTTTT.

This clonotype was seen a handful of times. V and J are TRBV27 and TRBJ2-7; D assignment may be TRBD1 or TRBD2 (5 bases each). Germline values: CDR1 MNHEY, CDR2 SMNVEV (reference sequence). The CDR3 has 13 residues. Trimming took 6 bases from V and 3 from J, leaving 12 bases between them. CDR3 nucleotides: TGTGCCAGCAGCCTGGGACCGAACTACGAGCAGTACGTC. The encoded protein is CASSLGPNYEQYV.

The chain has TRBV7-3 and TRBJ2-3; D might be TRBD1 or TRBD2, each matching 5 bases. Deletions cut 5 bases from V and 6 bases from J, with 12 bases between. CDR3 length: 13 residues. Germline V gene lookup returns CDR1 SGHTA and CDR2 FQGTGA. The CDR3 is CASSQGTPDTQYF. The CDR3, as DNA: TGTGCCAGCAGCCAAGGGACCCCCGATACGCAGTATTTT. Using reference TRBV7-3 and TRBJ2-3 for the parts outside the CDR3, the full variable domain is GAGVSQTPSNKVTEKGKYVELRCDPISGHTALYWYRQSLGQGPEFLIYFQGTGAADDSGLPNDRFFAVRPEGSVSTLKIQRTERGDSAVYLCASSQGTPDTQYFGPGTRLTVL.

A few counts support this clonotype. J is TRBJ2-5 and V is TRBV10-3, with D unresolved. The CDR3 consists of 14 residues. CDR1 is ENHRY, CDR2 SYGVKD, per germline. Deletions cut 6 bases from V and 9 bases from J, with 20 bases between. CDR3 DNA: TGTGCCATCAGCCCCACTGGGAATCTGGATGCCCAGTACTTC. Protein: CAISPTGNLDAQYF.

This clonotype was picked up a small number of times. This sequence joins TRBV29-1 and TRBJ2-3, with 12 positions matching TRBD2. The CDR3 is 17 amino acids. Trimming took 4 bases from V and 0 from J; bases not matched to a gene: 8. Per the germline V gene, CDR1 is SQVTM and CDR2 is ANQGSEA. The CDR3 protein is CSVAGTSGRISTDTQYF. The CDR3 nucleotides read TGCAGCGTTGCCGGGACTAGCGGGCGAATTAGCACAGATACGCAGTATTTT.

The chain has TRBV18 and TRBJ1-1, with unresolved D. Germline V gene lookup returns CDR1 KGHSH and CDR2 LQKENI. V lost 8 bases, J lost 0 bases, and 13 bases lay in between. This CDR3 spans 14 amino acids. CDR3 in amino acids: CASTPSWVNTEAFF. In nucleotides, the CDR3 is TGTGCCAGCACCCCATCTTGGGTGAACACTGAAGCTTTCTTT.

The CDR3 here is CSAHGDREEEKLFF. CDR3 nucleotide sequence: TGCAGTGCACATGGCGACAGGGAGGAGGAAAAACTGTTTTTT. This chain links TRBV20-1 with TRBJ1-4, with TRBD1 identical over 7 bases. The CDR3 runs 14 residues. Looked up from germline, CDR1 is DFQATT and CDR2 is SNEGSKA (reference sequence). The V and J ends lost 6 bases and 8 bases, in that order; junction bases with no gene match: 12.

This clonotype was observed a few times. The CDR3 sequence is CASSLPTSGATGELFF. CDR3 bases: TGTGCCAGCAGTTTACCTACTAGCGGGGCCACCGGGGAGCTGTTTTTT. The chain combines TRBV28 with TRBJ2-2; 10 bases fit TRBD2. Germline V gene data show CDR1 as MDHEN and CDR2 as SYDVKM. The CDR3 is 16 amino acids. Unmatched junction bases numbered 4, after V lost 2 bases and J lost 4 bases.

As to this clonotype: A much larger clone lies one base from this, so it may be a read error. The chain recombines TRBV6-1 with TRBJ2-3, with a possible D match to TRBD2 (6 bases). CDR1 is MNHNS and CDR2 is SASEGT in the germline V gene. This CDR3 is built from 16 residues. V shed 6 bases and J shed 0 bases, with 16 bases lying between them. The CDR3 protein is CASSLLGGISTDTQYF. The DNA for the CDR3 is TGTGCCAGCAGCCTCCTAGGCGGGATAAGCACAGATACGCAGTATTTT.

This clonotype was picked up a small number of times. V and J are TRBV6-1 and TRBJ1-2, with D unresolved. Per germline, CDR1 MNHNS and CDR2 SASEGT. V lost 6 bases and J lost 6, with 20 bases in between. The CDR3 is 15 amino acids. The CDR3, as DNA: TGTGCCAGCAGATGGGGAGCAGCCAAGGGCGATGGCTACACCTTC. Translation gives CASRWGAAKGDGYTF.